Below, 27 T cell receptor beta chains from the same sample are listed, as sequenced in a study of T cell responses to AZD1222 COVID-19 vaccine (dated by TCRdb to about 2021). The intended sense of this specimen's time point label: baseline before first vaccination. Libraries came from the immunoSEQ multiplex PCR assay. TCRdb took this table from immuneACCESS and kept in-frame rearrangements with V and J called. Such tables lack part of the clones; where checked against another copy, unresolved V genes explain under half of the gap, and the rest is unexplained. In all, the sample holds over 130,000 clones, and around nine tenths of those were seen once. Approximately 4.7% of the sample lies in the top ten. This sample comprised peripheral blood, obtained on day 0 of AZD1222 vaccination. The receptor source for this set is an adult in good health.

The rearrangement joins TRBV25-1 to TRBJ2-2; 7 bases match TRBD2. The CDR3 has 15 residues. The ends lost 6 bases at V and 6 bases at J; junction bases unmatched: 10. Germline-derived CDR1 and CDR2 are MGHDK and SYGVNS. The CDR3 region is CASRDSGLAAGELFF. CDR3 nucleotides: TGTGCCAGCAGAGACTCCGGGCTAGCGGCCGGGGAGCTGTTTTTT.

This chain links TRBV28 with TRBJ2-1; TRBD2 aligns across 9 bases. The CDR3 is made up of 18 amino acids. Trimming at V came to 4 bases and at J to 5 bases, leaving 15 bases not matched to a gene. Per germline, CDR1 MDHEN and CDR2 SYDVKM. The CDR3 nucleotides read TGTGCCAGCAGTTCACCCTACACAACTAGCGGGTTAAACAATGAGCAGTTCTTC. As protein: CASSSPYTTSGLNNEQFF.

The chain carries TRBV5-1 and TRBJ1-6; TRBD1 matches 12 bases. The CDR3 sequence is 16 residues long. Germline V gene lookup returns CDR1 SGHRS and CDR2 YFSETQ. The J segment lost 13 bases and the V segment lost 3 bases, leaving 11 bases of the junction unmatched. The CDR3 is CASSSQGQGAVTPLHF. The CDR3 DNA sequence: TGCGCCAGCAGCTCCCAGGGACAGGGGGCGGTTACCCCCCTCCACTTT.

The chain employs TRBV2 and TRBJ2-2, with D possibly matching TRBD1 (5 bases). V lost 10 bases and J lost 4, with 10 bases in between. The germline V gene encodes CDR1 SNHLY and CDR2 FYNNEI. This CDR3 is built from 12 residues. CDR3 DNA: TGTGCCACACAGGTGTCCACCGGGGAGCTGTTTTTT. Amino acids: CATQVSTGELFF.

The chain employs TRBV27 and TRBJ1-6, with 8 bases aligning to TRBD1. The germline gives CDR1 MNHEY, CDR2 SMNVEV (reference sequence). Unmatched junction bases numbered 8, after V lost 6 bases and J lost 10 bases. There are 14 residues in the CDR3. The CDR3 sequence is CASSRWTGKSPLHF. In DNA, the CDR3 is TGTGCCAGCAGCCGCTGGACAGGGAAATCACCCCTCCACTTT.

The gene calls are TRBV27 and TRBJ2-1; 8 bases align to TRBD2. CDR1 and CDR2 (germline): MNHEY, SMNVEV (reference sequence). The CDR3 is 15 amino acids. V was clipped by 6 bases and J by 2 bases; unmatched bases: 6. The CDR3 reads CASSISGTPYNEQFF. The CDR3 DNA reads TGTGCCAGCAGCATTAGCGGGACGCCCTACAATGAGCAGTTCTTC.

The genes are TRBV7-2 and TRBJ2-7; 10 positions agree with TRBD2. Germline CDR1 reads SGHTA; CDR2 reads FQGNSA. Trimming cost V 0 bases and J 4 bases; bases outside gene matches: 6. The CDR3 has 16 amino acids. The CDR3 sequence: CASSLAVLAGVYEQYF. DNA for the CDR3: TGTGCCAGCAGCTTAGCGGTTCTAGCGGGGGTTTACGAGCAGTACTTC. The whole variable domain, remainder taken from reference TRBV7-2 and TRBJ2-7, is GAGVSQSPSNKVTEKGKDVELRCDPISGHTALYWYRQSLGQGLEFLIYFQGNSAPDKSGLPSDRFSAERTGGSVSTLTIQRTQQEDSAVYLCASSLAVLAGVYEQYFGPGTRLTVT.

CDR3 in DNA: TGTGCCAGCAGCCGGGTAGCGGGAAGGAACAATGAGCAGTTCTTC. It translates to CASSRVAGRNNEQFF. The chain couples TRBV11-2 to TRBJ2-1; TRBD2 aligns across 8 bases. V lost 5 bases, J lost 5 bases, and 8 bases stayed unmatched. Germline assignment: CDR1 SGHAT and CDR2 FQNNGV. The CDR3 totals 15 residues.

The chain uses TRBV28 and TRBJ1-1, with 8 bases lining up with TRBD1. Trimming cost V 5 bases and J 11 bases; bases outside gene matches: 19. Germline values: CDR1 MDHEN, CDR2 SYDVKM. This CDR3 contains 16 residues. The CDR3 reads CASSLYPTGASLKAFF. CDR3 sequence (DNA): TGTGCCAGCAGTCTTTACCCGACAGGGGCTTCCCTAAAGGCTTTCTTT.

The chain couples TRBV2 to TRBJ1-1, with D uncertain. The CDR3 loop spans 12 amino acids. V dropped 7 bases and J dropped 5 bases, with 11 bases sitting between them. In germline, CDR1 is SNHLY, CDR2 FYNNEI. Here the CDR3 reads CASMATRTEAFF. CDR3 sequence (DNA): TGTGCCAGCATGGCGACAAGGACTGAAGCTTTCTTT.

The CDR3 protein is CATSDFRTGYEQYF. The CDR3 DNA sequence: TGTGCCACCAGTGATTTCCGGACTGGATACGAGCAGTACTTC. The chain recombines TRBV24-1 with TRBJ2-7; D is possibly TRBD2 (5 bases). The V gene lost 1 base and the J gene lost 4 bases, with 10 bases spanning the gap. CDR1 KGHDR and CDR2 SFDVKD come from the germline V gene. CDR3 size: 14 residues.

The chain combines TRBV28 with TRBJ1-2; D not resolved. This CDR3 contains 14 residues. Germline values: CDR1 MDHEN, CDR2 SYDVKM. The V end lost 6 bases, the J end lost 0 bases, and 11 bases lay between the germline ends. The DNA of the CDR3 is TGTGCCAGCAGACACAGTGGGGCTAACTATGGCTACACCTTC. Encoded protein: CASRHSGANYGYTF.

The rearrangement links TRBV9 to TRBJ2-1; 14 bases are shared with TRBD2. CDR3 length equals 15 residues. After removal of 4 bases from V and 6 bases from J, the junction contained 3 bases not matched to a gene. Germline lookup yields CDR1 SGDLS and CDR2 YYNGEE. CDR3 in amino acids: CASSTTSGGANEQFF. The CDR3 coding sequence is TGTGCCAGCAGCACGACTAGCGGGGGGGCCAATGAGCAGTTCTTC. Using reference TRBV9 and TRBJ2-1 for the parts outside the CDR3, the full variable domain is DSGVTQTPKHLITATGQRVTLRCSPRSGDLSVYWYQQSLDQGLQFLIQYYNGEERAKGNILERFSAQQFPDLHSELNLSSLELGDSALYFCASSTTSGGANEQFFGPGTRLTVL.

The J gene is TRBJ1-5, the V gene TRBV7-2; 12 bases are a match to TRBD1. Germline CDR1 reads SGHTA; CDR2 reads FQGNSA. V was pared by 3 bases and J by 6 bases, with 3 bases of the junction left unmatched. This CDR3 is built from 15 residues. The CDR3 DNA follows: TGTGCCAGCAGCTTGGGACAGGGGGCGCGTCAGCCCCAGCATTTT. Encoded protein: CASSLGQGARQPQHF.

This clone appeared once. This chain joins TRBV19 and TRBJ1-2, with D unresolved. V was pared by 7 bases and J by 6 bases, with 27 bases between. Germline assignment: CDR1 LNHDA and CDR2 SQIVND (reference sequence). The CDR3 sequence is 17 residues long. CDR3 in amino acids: CASISHFASQRADGYTF. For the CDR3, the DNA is TGTGCCAGTATCTCCCACTTCGCCTCCCAGCGAGCTGATGGCTACACCTTC.

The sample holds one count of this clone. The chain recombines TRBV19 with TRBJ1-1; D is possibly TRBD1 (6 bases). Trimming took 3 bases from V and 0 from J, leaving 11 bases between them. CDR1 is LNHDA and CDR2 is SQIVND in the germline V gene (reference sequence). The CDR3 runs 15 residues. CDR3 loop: CASSMLDRVNTEAFF. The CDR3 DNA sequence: TGTGCCAGTAGTATGTTGGACAGAGTGAACACTGAAGCTTTCTTT.

In nucleotides, the CDR3 is TGTGCCAGTAGTCTCTCTTCGGGGACAGGCCTCTATGGCTACACCTTC. Translation: CASSLSSGTGLYGYTF. The chain uses TRBV19 and TRBJ1-2, with 8 bases fitting TRBD1. Per the germline V gene, CDR1 is LNHDA and CDR2 is SQIVND (reference sequence). The length of the CDR3 is 16 residues. Trimming removed 5 bases from V and 4 bases from J; junction bases left unmatched: 12.

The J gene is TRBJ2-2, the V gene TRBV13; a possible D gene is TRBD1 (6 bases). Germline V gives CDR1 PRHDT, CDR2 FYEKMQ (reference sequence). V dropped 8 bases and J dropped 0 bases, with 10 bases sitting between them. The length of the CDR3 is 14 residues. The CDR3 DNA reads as TGTGCCAGCGGCAGGACAGCGAACACCGGGGAGCTGTTTTTT. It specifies CASGRTANTGELFF.

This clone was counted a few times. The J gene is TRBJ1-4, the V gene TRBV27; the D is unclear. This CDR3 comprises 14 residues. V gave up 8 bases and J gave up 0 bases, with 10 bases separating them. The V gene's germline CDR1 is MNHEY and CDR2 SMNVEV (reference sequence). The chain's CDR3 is CASGEHATNEKLFF. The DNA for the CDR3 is TGTGCCAGCGGGGAACATGCAACTAATGAAAAACTGTTTTTT.

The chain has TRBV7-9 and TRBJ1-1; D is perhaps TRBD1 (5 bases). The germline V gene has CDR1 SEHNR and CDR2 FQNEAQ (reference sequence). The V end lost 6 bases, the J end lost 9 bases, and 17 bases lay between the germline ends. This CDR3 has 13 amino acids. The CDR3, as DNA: TGTGCCAGCAGTCCCCTTGATGGGGGTAAAGCTTTCTTT. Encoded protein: CASSPLDGGKAFF.

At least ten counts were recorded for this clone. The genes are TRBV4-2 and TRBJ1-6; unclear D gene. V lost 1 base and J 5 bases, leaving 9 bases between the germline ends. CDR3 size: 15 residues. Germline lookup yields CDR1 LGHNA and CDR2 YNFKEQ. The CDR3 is CASSQVGPDNSPLHF. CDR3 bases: TGTGCCAGCAGCCAAGTAGGGCCCGATAATTCACCCCTCCACTTT.

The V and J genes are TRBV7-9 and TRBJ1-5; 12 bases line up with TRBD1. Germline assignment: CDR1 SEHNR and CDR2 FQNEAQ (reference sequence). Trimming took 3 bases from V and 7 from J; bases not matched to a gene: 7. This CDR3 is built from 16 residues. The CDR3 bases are TGTGCCAGCAGCTTCCCCGGGGACAGGGGGCTACAGCCCCAGCATTTT. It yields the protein CASSFPGDRGLQPQHF.

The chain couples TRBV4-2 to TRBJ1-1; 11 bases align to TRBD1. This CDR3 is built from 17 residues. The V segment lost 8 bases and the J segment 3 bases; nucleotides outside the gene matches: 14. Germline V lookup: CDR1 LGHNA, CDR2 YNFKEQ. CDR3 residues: CASQLRDRGLRYTEAFF. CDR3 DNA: TGTGCCAGCCAACTCCGGGACAGGGGGTTGAGGTACACTGAAGCTTTCTTT.

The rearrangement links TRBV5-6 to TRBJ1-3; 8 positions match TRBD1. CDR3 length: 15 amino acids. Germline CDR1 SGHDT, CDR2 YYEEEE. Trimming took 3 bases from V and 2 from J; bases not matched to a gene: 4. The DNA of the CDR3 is TGTGCCAGCAGCTGGATGGACAGGGCTGGAAACACCATATATTTT. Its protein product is CASSWMDRAGNTIYF. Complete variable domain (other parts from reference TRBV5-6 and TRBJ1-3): DAGVTQSPTHLIKTRGQQVTLRCSPKSGHDTVSWYQQALGQGPQFIFQYYEEEERQRGNFPDRFSGHQFPNYSSELNVNALLLGDSALYLCASSWMDRAGNTIYFGEGSWLTVV.

CDR3 DNA: TGTGCCAGCAGCCACCGGGGCGCGGCCGGAGAGACCCAGTACTTC. It translates to CASSHRGAAGETQYF. J is TRBJ2-5 and V is TRBV3-1 (or the pseudogene TRBV3-2); D may match TRBD1 or TRBD2 (5 bases each). V was pared by 3 bases and J by 4 bases, with 15 bases between. This CDR3 has 15 residues. Germline values: CDR1 LGHDT, CDR2 YNNKEL (reference sequence).

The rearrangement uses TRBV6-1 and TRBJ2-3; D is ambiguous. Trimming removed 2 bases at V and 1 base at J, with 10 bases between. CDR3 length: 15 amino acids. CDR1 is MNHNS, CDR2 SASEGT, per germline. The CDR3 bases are TGTGCCAGCAGTGAACGGCCAGCCGGCACAGATACGCAGTATTTT. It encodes CASSERPAGTDTQYF.

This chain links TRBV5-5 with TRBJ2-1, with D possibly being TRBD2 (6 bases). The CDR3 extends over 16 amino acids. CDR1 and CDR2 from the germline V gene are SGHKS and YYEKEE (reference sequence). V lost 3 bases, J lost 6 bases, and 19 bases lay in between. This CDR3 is CASSSGLWQGTNEQFF. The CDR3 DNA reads TGTGCCAGCAGCTCGGGACTGTGGCAGGGAACCAATGAGCAGTTCTTC.